This T cell receptor beta chain derives from a study of beta chain features in type 1 diabetes (dated by TCRdb to the late 2010s). Notes on the research overall: Mean age, gender distribution, total cell number and subset yield did not differ between patients and healthy donors. A total of roughly 100 million sorted cells were examined across all samples, and the number of cells per subset was strongly correlated with RNA yield. In the study, TCRB repertoires of sorted circulating CD4+ T cell subsets from recently diagnosed type 1 diabetes patients were compared with those of matched healthy donors. Naive and central memory subsets were obtained from all 30 or so donors, but regulatory and stem cell-like memory subsets were isolated from only 8 patients and roughly 8 healthy donors.

Each donor gave one peripheral blood draw, averaging approximately 0.12 L, which was collected into heparinised tubes. Using a panel that included CD45RO, CCR7, CD25, CD127, CD95 and CD27, naive, central memory, regulatory and stem cell-like memory CD4+ T cells were sorted on a BD FACSAria II. All sorted populations exceeded 95% purity. PBMCs were isolated immediately by Lymphoprep density gradient centrifugation and stained directly without culture. Samples were stained and sorted in pairs, with one healthy donor and one patient per experiment, so that batch effects were minimized. Concerning this clone itself: Which antigen it targets is not known. One end of the junction is discordant with germline, which a read error may explain.

There are 12 amino acids in the CDR3, from cysteine to phenylalanine inclusive. Only the CDR3 DNA is retained, 36 bases long and in frame from the first base. The CDR1 and CDR2 encoded by the germline V gene are MNHNS and SASEGT. What the authors observed across the whole study: Fewer insertions and more nucleotide deletions at VDJ recombination sites were observed in patients with type 1 diabetes, implying thymic rearrangement abnormalities. PCR might favor shorter templates, but patient and control samples were amplified and corrected together, so any skew would affect both groups equally. Because cDNA rather than genomic DNA was sequenced, highly expressing activated cells could have been over-represented, although no difference in activation and CD3 levels was found between groups. Naive, central memory and regulatory TCRB repertoires appeared to be more alike among patients than among healthy donors. A moderate but significant shortening of TCRB CDR3 length was observed in type 1 diabetes patients in all four CD4+ subsets. Because small numbers of individuals were included in the HLA sub-analyses, any influence of HLA type on TCRB rearrangement was left unresolved.

The entire amount of isolated RNA was reverse transcribed using the High Capacity cDNA Reverse Transcription Kit, so the sequenced TCRB transcripts were expressed ones. Naive, central memory and regulatory T cell samples underwent deep immunoSEQ sequencing, averaging around 3.7 million total reads per sample. Sorted cells were lysed in RLT buffer and RNA was extracted with DNase-treated RNeasy Micro or Mini kits, depending on cell number. Each cell subset was processed separately to prevent cross-contamination, with patient and healthy donor samples processed together. Using the immunoSEQ multiplex PCR, TCRB sequences were amplified from cDNA into 87-bp fragments spanning the CDR3 region. Sequencing of the amplicons was done on the Illumina HiSeq platform. The study's own analysis went as follows. PCR bias was computationally corrected using synthetic template baselines, reads within Hamming distance 2 were collapsed, and singletons that could not be merged were discarded. Reads were aligned against IMGT so that V, D and J genes, CDR3 length and insertions or deletions at six rearrangement sites could be assigned. Within each subset, clonotype counts were normalized to the number of sorted cells before true diversity and Gini coefficients were calculated with the tcR R package. The overlap coefficient, calculated on TCRB nucleotide sequences, was used to quantify repertoire sharing. Out-of-frame TCRB sequences from naive cells were analyzed to stand in for the pre-selection repertoire. The immuneACCESS repertoire file appears here via TCRdb, limited to in-frame rearrangements. These files lack a portion of the clones; in checked studies, under half of the deficit traces to unresolved V genes, and the cause of the others is not known. V, J and clone size were drawn from that table, and D and trimming were deduced from the DNA. The table for this sample lists around 690,000 clones; around 12% of them were counted only once. In total, the top ten clones hold 0.095% to 0.15% of the sample.

This TCR was sampled from a man aged 25-45 years with type 1 diabetes. This chain is built from TRBV6-1 and TRBJ1-6, and TRBD1 aligns with 8 junction nucleotides. Sequencing used naive CD4+ T cells from blood. The cell subset or site label, as the study defines it: true naive CD4+ T cells. The CDR3 protein sequence reads: CASFLPGGPGEF. The sequenced DNA is TGTGCCAGCTTCCTTCCAGGGGGCCCTGGAGAGTTT.